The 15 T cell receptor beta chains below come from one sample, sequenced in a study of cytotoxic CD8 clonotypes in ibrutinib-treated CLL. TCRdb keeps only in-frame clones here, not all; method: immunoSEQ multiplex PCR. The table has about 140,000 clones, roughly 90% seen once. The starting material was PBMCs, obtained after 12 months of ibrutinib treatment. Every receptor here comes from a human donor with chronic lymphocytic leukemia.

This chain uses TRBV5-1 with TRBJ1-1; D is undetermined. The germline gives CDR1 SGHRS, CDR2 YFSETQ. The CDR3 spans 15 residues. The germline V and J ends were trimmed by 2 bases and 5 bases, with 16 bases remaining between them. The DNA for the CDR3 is TGCGCCAGCAGCTTCTCCCCAGCACTCACGACTGAAGCTTTCTTT. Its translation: CASSFSPALTTEAFF. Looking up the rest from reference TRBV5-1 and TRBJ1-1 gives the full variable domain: KAGVTQTPRYLIKTRGQQVTLSCSPISGHRSVSWYQQTPGQGLQFLFEYFSETQRNKGNFPGRFSGRQFSNSRSEMNVSTLELGDSALYLCASSFSPALTTEAFFGQGTRLTVV.

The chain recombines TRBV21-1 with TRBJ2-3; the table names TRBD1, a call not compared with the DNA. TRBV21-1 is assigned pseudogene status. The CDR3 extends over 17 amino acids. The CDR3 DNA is TGTGCCAGCAGCAAAAGCCAGCCTCACAGGGGGCGCGATACGCAGTATTTT. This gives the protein CASSKSQPHRGRDTQYF.

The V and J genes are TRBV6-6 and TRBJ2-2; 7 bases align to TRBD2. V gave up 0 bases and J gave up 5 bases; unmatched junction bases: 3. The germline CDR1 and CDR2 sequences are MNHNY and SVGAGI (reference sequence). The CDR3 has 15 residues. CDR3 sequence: CASSYSGEGTGELFF. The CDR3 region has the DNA TGTGCCAGCAGTTACTCAGGGGAGGGAACCGGGGAGCTGTTTTTT.

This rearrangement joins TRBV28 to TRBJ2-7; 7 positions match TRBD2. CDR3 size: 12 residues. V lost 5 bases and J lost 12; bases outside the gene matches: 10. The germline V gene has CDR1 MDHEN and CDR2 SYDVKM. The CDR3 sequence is CASSTGGQGTYF. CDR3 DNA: TGTGCCAGCAGTACGGGGGGTCAGGGCACGTACTTC.

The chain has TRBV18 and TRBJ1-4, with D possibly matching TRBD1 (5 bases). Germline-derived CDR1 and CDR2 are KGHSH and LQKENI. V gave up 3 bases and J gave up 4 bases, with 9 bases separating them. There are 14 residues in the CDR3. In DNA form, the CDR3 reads TGTGCCAGCTCACCCTGGGACCTTAATGAAAAACTGTTTTTT. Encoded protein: CASSPWDLNEKLFF.

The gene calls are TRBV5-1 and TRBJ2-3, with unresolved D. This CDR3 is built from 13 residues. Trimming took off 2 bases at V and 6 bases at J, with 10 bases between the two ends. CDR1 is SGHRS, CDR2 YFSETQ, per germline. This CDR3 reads CASSFLPFDTQYF. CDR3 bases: TGCGCCAGCAGCTTCCTACCCTTTGATACGCAGTATTTT.

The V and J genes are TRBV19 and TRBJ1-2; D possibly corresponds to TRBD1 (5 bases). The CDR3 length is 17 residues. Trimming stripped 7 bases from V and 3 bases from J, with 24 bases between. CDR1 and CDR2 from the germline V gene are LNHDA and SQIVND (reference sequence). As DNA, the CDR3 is TGTGCCAGTACCCTCGGACAAGGTCTTGTCCGGGACTATGGCTACACCTTC. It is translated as CASTLGQGLVRDYGYTF.

The CDR3 protein is CASSQMTGNGYTF. CDR3 DNA sequence: TGTGCCAGCAGCCAAATGACAGGGAACGGCTACACCTTC. The chain recombines TRBV7-9 with TRBJ1-2; 7 nucleotides align to TRBD1. CDR3 length: 13 residues. CDR1 is SEHNR and CDR2 is FQNEAQ in the germline V gene (reference sequence). The J segment lost 8 bases and the V segment lost 5 bases, leaving 8 bases of the junction unmatched.

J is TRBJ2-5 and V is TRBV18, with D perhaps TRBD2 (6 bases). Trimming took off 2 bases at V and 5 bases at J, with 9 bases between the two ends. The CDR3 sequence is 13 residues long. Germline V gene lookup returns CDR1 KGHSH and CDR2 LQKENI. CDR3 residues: CASSPTRGETQYF. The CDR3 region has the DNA TGTGCCAGCTCACCAACGCGGGGTGAGACCCAGTACTTC.

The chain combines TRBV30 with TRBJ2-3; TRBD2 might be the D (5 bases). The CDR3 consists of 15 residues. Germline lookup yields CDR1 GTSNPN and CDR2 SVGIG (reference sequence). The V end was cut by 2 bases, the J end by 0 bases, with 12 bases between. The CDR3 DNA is TGTGCCTGGAGTCCCGGAGGCGCCAGCACAGATACGCAGTATTTT. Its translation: CAWSPGGASTDTQYF.

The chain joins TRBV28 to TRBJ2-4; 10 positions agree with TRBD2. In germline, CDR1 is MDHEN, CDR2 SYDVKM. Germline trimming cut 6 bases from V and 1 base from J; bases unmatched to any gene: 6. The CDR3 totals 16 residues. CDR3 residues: CASSPLAGSAKNIQYF. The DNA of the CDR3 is TGTGCCAGCAGCCCACTAGCGGGATCGGCCAAAAACATTCAGTACTTC. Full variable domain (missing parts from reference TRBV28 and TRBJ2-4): DVKVTQSSRYLVKRTGEKVFLECVQDMDHENMFWYRQDPGLGLRLIYFSYDVKMKEKGDIPEGYSVSREKKERFSLILESASTNQTSMYLCASSPLAGSAKNIQYFGAGTRLSVL.

Here the CDR3 reads CASSLTPLTGELFF. CDR3 coding DNA: TGTGCCAGCAGCTTAACCCCCTTAACCGGGGAGCTGTTTTTT. This chain joins TRBV7-3 and TRBJ2-2; D ambiguous. Germline V gives CDR1 SGHTA, CDR2 FQGTGA. CDR3 length equals 14 residues. Between the trimmed V and J ends, which lost 0 bases and 5 bases, there was a span of 7 bases. The full variable domain, in which reference TRBV7-3 and TRBJ2-2 provide the parts outside the CDR3, is GAGVSQTPSNKVTEKGKYVELRCDPISGHTALYWYRQSLGQGPEFLIYFQGTGAADDSGLPNDRFFAVRPEGSVSTLKIQRTERGDSAVYLCASSLTPLTGELFFGEGSRLTVL.

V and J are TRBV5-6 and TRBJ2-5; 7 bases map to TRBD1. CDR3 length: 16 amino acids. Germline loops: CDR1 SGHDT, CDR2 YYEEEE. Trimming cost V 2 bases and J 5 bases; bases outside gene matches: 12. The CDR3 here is CASSFRGQYVGETQYF. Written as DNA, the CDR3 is TGTGCCAGCAGCTTTAGGGGACAGTACGTGGGGGAGACCCAGTACTTC.

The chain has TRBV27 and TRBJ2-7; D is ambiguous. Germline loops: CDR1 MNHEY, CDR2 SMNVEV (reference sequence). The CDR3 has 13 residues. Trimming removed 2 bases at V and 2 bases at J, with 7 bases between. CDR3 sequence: CASSLNSAYEQYF. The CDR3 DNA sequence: TGTGCCAGCAGTTTAAACTCAGCCTACGAGCAGTACTTC.

CDR3 in DNA: TGTGCCAGCAGTTTAGCGGAGAGCGCTAACTATGGCTACACCTTC. It yields the protein CASSLAESANYGYTF. This chain links TRBV27 with TRBJ1-2; the D is unclear. Trimming shortened V by 2 bases and J by 0 bases, and 10 bases separated the two germline ends. The CDR3 has 15 amino acids. The V gene's germline CDR1 is MNHEY and CDR2 SMNVEV (reference sequence).